The source of this T cell receptor beta chain is a study of T cell changes during pregnancy in multiple sclerosis (dated by TCRdb to the late 2010s). Background on the whole study: The study looked at changes in the T cell repertoire across pregnancy in women with multiple sclerosis.

Its CDR3 holds 18 amino acids, cysteine through phenylalanine. Only CDR3 DNA remains: 54 bases, in frame from the first base. V is cut back by 3 bases and J by 2 bases, with 12 bases in the junction unmatched. CDR1 LNHDA and CDR2 SQIVND are derived from the germline V gene (reference sequence). This clone was detected only once. Its antigen has not been determined. Base qualities are missing; no much larger clone stands one base away. The library came from the immunoSEQ multiplex PCR assay. Imported from immuneACCESS, the table was reduced by TCRdb to in-frame sequences with V and J called. These copies leave out some clones; in studies compared against another copy, an unresolved V gene accounts for under half, and the cause of the remainder is not known. For this sample there are approximately 70,000 clones; over 80% appear just once. The top ten constitute around 0.41% of the sample.

This TCR derives from a female donor with multiple sclerosis, enrolled in a pregnancy study. The sequence joins TRBV19 to TRBJ2-2; the junction holds 7 bases that match TRBD2. Sequences were derived from CD4+ T cells from peripheral blood mononuclear cells, sampled before pregnancy. The DNA sequence reads TGTGCCAGTAGTATCCGTAGGGGAAGCGGGATTAACACCGGGGAGCTGTTTTTT. It codes for CASSIRRGSGINTGELFF.